Below, 31 T cell receptor beta chains from the same sample are listed, as sequenced in a study of siplizumab effects on memory and regulatory T cells. Only in-frame clones appear in the TCRdb table, and some are missing; sequencing was by immunoSEQ multiplex PCR. The profile shows about 18,000 clones, approximately 46% of them singletons. Their target antigens are unknown. Coculturing of the mixed lymphocyte reaction cells was performed at 37°C for more than five days. The specimen was CFSE-low (dividing) CD4+ T cells sorted from an allogeneic mixed lymphocyte reaction. Receptors originate from a human donor in good health; the cells came from an allogeneic mixed lymphocyte reaction.

The V gene is TRBV7-2, the J gene TRBJ1-1; D is unresolved. The CDR3 runs to 15 residues. CDR1 SGHTA and CDR2 FQGNSA come from the germline V gene. V was pared by 2 bases and J by 1 base, with 11 bases between. The CDR3 protein is CASSLRWASNTEAFF. Written as DNA, the CDR3 is TGTGCCAGCAGCTTACGGTGGGCCTCGAACACTGAAGCTTTCTTT.

The CDR3, as DNA: TGCGCCAGCAGCTTACAAACAACTAATGAAAAACTGTTTTTT. Amino acids: CASSLQTTNEKLFF. The chain links TRBV5-1 to TRBJ1-4; no firm D call. The CDR3 length is 14 residues. V shed 2 bases and J shed 0 bases, with 5 bases lying between them. Germline V gives CDR1 SGHRS, CDR2 YFSETQ.

This sequence joins TRBV10-3 and TRBJ2-5; TRBD1 might be the D (5 bases). From germline, CDR1 is ENHRY and CDR2 SYGVKD. V was pared by 8 bases and J by 5 bases, with 12 bases between. This CDR3 is 12 amino acids long. CDR3 sequence reads: CAIGATGETQYF. The DNA of the CDR3 is TGTGCCATCGGGGCTACTGGGGAGACCCAGTACTTC.

The V call is TRBV6-1, the J call TRBJ2-7, with 13 positions matching TRBD2. The CDR3 is 14 residues long. V lost 7 bases and J lost 7; bases outside the gene matches: 7. Germline V gene sequence: CDR1 MNHNS, CDR2 SASEGT. The CDR3 nucleotides are TGTGCCAGCATCACTAGCGGGGGGGCGGGTGAGCAGTACTTC. It specifies CASITSGGAGEQYF.

The chain joins TRBV6-6 to TRBJ2-2; D is ambiguous. V was clipped by 6 bases and J by 3 bases, with 11 bases between them. Germline V gene sequence: CDR1 MNHNY, CDR2 SVGAGI (reference sequence). CDR3 size: 14 residues. The CDR3 coding sequence is TGTGCCAGCAGGGGTTCTTCGGACACCGGGGAGCTGTTTTTT. Amino acids: CASRGSSDTGELFF.

V and J are TRBV30 and TRBJ1-2; 7 nucleotides line up with TRBD1. After removal of 3 bases from V and 5 bases from J, the junction contained 15 bases not matched to a gene. The CDR3 extends over 16 amino acids. CDR1 and CDR2 (germline): GTSNPN, SVGIG (reference sequence). The CDR3 DNA reads as TGTGCCTGGAGCCCCCTGGGGCAGGGGGAAAAGTATGGCTACACCTTC. Residues: CAWSPLGQGEKYGYTF.

A few counts support this clone. V is TRBV5-4 and J is TRBJ2-3; D is perhaps TRBD2 (6 bases). This CDR3 has 17 amino acids. Deletions cut 8 bases from V and 1 base from J, with 23 bases between. Germline V CDR1 and CDR2: SGHNT, YYREEE (reference sequence). The CDR3 nucleotides read TGTGCCAGGGCCAGGCGGGGAATATCTTCCCGCACAGATACGCAGTATTTT. It specifies CARARRGISSRTDTQYF. The entire variable domain, with the rest obtained from reference TRBV5-4 and TRBJ2-3, is as follows: ETGVTQSPTHLIKTRGQQVTLRCSSQSGHNTVSWYQQALGQGPQFIFQYYREEENGRGNFPPRFSGLQFPNYSSELNVNALELDDSALYLCARARRGISSRTDTQYFGPGTRLTVL.

This clone is termed medium-sized. The chain combines TRBV7-9 with TRBJ1-1, with 7 bases lining up with TRBD1. Losses at the gene ends were 5 bases for V and 6 bases for J; bases not matched to a gene: 12. The length of the CDR3 is 15 residues. Germline loops: CDR1 SEHNR, CDR2 FQNEAQ (reference sequence). CDR3 in amino acids: CASSAQQGFFSEAFF. The CDR3 nucleotides are TGTGCCAGCAGCGCCCAACAGGGGTTCTTCTCTGAAGCTTTCTTT.

The chain has TRBV10-3 and TRBJ1-3; TRBD1 agrees at 7 bases. Germline values: CDR1 ENHRY, CDR2 SYGVKD. The V gene end was trimmed by 0 bases and the J gene end by 8 bases; junction bases not matched to a gene: 4. CDR3 length equals 14 residues. The CDR3 DNA sequence: TGTGCCATCAGTGAGTCAACAGGGGTTGACACCATATATTTT. It yields the protein CAISESTGVDTIYF.

The chain is built from TRBV7-2 and TRBJ2-7; tentatively, D is TRBD2 (5 bases). Trimming took 2 bases from V and 3 from J, leaving 11 bases between them. There are 14 residues in the CDR3. CDR1 and CDR2 (germline): SGHTA, FQGNSA. CDR3: CASSLRTGNYEQYF. CDR3 sequence (DNA): TGTGCCAGCAGCTTACGGACGGGAAACTACGAGCAGTACTTC.

A single count supports this clone. This chain uses TRBV5-4 with TRBJ1-2; D is undetermined. Trimming took off 0 bases at V and 4 bases at J, with 4 bases between the two ends. Germline-derived CDR1 and CDR2 are SGHNT and YYREEE (reference sequence). CDR3 length: 12 amino acids. Here the CDR3 reads CASSLVSYGYTF. CDR3 nucleotides: TGTGCCAGCAGCTTGGTGTCCTATGGCTACACCTTC.

The V and J genes are TRBV7-2 and TRBJ1-4; D remains ambiguous. Germline V gene data show CDR1 as SGHTA and CDR2 as FQGNSA. Between the trimmed V and J ends, which lost 2 bases and 4 bases, there was a span of 8 bases. CDR3 size: 14 residues. The CDR3 is CASSLQALNEKLFF. The CDR3 bases are TGTGCCAGCAGCTTACAGGCCCTTAATGAAAAACTGTTTTTT.

Of note for this clone: At one boundary the junction diverges from the germline segment, which might be a read error. The CDR3 nucleotides are TGTGCCAGCAGCTTAAGTTCCAGGGGACACCGGGGAGCTGTTTTT. This sequence encodes CASSLSSRGHRGAVF. This rearrangement joins TRBV7-2 to TRBJ2-2; tentative D call: TRBD1 (6 bases). The CDR3 consists of 15 residues. Germline V lookup: CDR1 SGHTA, CDR2 FQGNSA.

This chain uses TRBV5-1 with TRBJ2-7, with TRBD1 matching over 10 bases. CDR1 and CDR2 (germline): SGHRS, YFSETQ. The trim removed 4 bases at V and 5 bases at J, leaving 9 bases unmatched. The CDR3 spans 15 residues. The CDR3 DNA follows: TGCGCCAGCAGCCGAGCCGGGACAGGGGCTAACGAGCAGTACTTC. This sequence encodes CASSRAGTGANEQYF.

The CDR3 coding sequence is TGTGCCAGCAGTTTCACGGCGGGGGGGCCCTACAATGAGCAGTTCTTC. Protein product: CASSFTAGGPYNEQFF. The V call is TRBV28, the J call TRBJ2-1; 9 nucleotides agree with TRBD2. CDR3 length: 16 residues. V gave up 3 bases and J gave up 2 bases; unmatched junction bases: 5. Germline V gives CDR1 MDHEN, CDR2 SYDVKM.

This clone appeared a few times. The chain couples TRBV7-3 to TRBJ2-2, with D possibly matching TRBD2 (5 bases). The V gene's germline CDR1 is SGHTA and CDR2 FQGTGA. V dropped 7 bases and J dropped 7 bases, with 10 bases sitting between them. The CDR3 spans 12 residues. DNA of the CDR3: TGTGCCAGCAACCGGGCGGGCGGGGAGCTGTTTTTT. Amino acids: CASNRAGGELFF.

V is TRBV7-1 and J is TRBJ1-2; 10 bases agree with TRBD1. TRBV7-1 counts as an open reading frame of uncertain function. The CDR3 covers 14 residues. V lost 5 bases to trimming and J lost 7 bases; unmatched junction nucleotides: 7. CDR3 sequence: CASSTRQGAGGYTF. CDR3 nucleotide sequence: TGTGCCAGCAGCACCCGACAGGGGGCGGGTGGCTACACCTTC.

This chain links TRBV19 with TRBJ2-7, with no clear D. Trimming pared 5 bases from V and 0 bases from J, leaving 8 bases between. Germline CDR1 LNHDA, CDR2 SQIVND (reference sequence). The CDR3 covers 13 residues. CDR3 sequence reads: CASSVESSYEQYF. The DNA for the CDR3 is TGTGCCAGTAGTGTGGAAAGCTCCTACGAGCAGTACTTC.

The chain links TRBV5-4 to TRBJ2-7, with D possibly being TRBD1 (6 bases). The V gene lost 9 bases and the J gene lost 3 bases, with 19 bases spanning the gap. The germline gives CDR1 SGHNT, CDR2 YYREEE (reference sequence). The CDR3 has 14 residues. DNA of the CDR3: TGTGCCACGTGGGGGCCGGGAAGTGGCTACGAGCAGTACTTC. As protein: CATWGPGSGYEQYF.

V gene TRBV18 combines with J gene TRBJ2-5; no reliable D call. The DNA end lines up better with TRBJ2-7; the J call may be wrong. This CDR3 is 12 amino acids long. Looked up from germline, CDR1 is KGHSH and CDR2 is LQKENI. CDR3 coding DNA: TGTGCCAGCTCACCGAGCTCCTACGAGCAGTACTTC. It codes for CASSPSSYEQYF.

This clone was counted a few times. The chain employs TRBV9 and TRBJ1-6; TRBD1 is a possible D gene (5 bases). The CDR3 is 16 residues long. CDR1 SGDLS and CDR2 YYNGEE come from the germline V gene. V dropped 10 bases and J dropped 1 base, with 18 bases sitting between them. The chain's CDR3 is CASFGRGRSYNSPLHF. CDR3 coding DNA: TGTGCCTCCTTCGGGAGGGGAAGGTCCTATAATTCACCCCTCCACTTT.

In DNA, the CDR3 is TGCGCCAGCAGCTTGGGTTGGGGCGGCTACACCTTC. Its protein product is CASSLGWGGYTF. The J gene is TRBJ1-2, the V gene TRBV5-1, with a tentative D call TRBD1 (5 bases). The V end was cut by 0 bases, the J end by 8 bases, with 8 bases between. This CDR3 is built from 12 residues. Germline CDR1 is SGHRS and CDR2 is YFSETQ.

In the case of this clone: At one end the junction does not follow the germline gene, possibly because of a read error. The V call is TRBV11-3, the J call TRBJ2-5; D is unclear. The V gene's germline CDR1 is SGHNT and CDR2 YENEEA. The CDR3 has 13 amino acids. The CDR3 protein is CASSLRFQETQYF. The DNA of the CDR3 is TGTGCCAGCAGCTTACGATTCCAAGAGACTCAGTACTTC. The variable domain in full, completed from reference TRBV11-3 and TRBJ2-5, reads EAGVVQSPRYKIIEKKQPVAFWCNPISGHNTLYWYLQNLGQGPELLIRYENEEAVDDSQLPKDRFSAERLKGVDSTLKIQPAELGDSAVYLCASSLRFQETQYFGPGTRLLVL.

The rearrangement joins TRBV27 to TRBJ1-2; 10 nucleotides match TRBD1. The CDR3 length is 15 residues. Germline V gene data show CDR1 as MNHEY and CDR2 as SMNVEV (reference sequence). J was trimmed by 4 bases and V by 6 bases; bases with no gene match: 8. The CDR3 loop reads CASRGTGEFGYGYTF. Written as DNA, the CDR3 is TGTGCCAGCAGGGGGACAGGGGAGTTTGGCTATGGCTACACCTTC.

This chain joins TRBV2 and TRBJ1-2; D might be TRBD1 (6 bases). This CDR3 is built from 13 residues. Germline CDR1 reads SNHLY; CDR2 reads FYNNEI. V lost 4 bases and J lost 5, with 11 bases in between. CDR3 protein: CASSVGGAYGYTF. CDR3 nucleotides: TGTGCCAGCAGTGTGGGGGGGGCATATGGCTACACCTTC.

The chain recombines TRBV5-8 with TRBJ1-1; D possibly corresponds to TRBD1 (6 bases). The germline CDR1 and CDR2 sequences are SGHTS and YDEGEE. The V end was cut by 2 bases, the J end by 0 bases, with 14 bases between. This CDR3 spans 16 amino acids. CDR3 sequence reads: CASSFHREQMNTEAFF. CDR3 sequence (DNA): TGTGCCAGCAGCTTTCACAGGGAGCAGATGAACACTGAAGCTTTCTTT.

The V call is TRBV5-1, the J call TRBJ2-5; 8 bases line up with TRBD2. The CDR3 contains 15 residues. Germline-derived CDR1 and CDR2 are SGHRS and YFSETQ. J gave up 5 bases and V 2 bases, and 8 bases lay outside the gene matches. In DNA, the CDR3 is TGCGCCAGCAGCTTAATCCTAGCGGGTAGCGAGACCCAGTACTTC. Residues: CASSLILAGSETQYF.

This clone appeared a few times. The V and J genes are TRBV10-3 and TRBJ2-7; no firm D call. V lost 5 bases to trimming and J lost 5 bases, with 7 bases between them. Germline lookup yields CDR1 ENHRY and CDR2 SYGVKD. The CDR3 spans 11 residues. The chain's CDR3 is CAISQDDEQYF. In DNA form, the CDR3 reads TGTGCCATCAGTCAGGACGACGAGCAGTACTTC.

The CDR3: CASSVLAGVRETQYF. CDR3 in DNA: TGTGCCAGCTCGGTGCTAGCGGGGGTAAGAGAGACCCAGTACTTC. The chain links TRBV18 to TRBJ2-5; 10 bases are a match to TRBD2. This CDR3 is built from 15 residues. Unmatched junction bases numbered 8, after V lost 6 bases and J lost 4 bases. The germline V gene encodes CDR1 KGHSH and CDR2 LQKENI. The full variable domain, completed using reference TRBV18 and TRBJ2-5, is NAGVMQNPRHLVRRRGQEARLRCSPMKGHSHVYWYRQLPEEGLKFMVYLQKENIIDESGMPKERFSAEFPKEGPSILRIQQVVRGDSAAYFCASSVLAGVRETQYFGPGTRLLVL.

The rearrangement links TRBV10-3 to TRBJ1-1; D remains ambiguous. Germline CDR1 reads ENHRY; CDR2 reads SYGVKD. V was trimmed by 7 bases and J by 4 bases, leaving 13 bases between them. This CDR3 spans 13 amino acids. In DNA form, the CDR3 reads TGTGCCATCAACCAAGACGGAATCACTGAAGCTTTCTTT. Amino acids: CAINQDGITEAFF.

This rearrangement joins TRBV6-1 to TRBJ1-4; D remains unclear. The CDR3 runs to 14 residues. The germline V and J ends were trimmed by 8 bases and 3 bases, with 13 bases remaining between them. Germline loops: CDR1 MNHNS, CDR2 SASEGT. DNA for the CDR3: TGTGCCAGCTCGGAGCAGTTGCCTAATGAAAAACTGTTTTTT. Its protein is CASSEQLPNEKLFF.